Following are 16 T cell receptor beta chains from one sample sequenced in a study of cytomegalovirus exposure and HLA in healthy donors. Both 60 Vbeta primers and 13 Jbeta primers went into the PCR. Libraries were prepared by immunoSEQ multiplex PCR; TCRdb keeps only in-frame clonotypes and omits some of them. The data hold some 120,000 clones, with 75% to 85% observed a single time. Sequenced material: PBMCs. These receptors were obtained from a male donor in good health and CMV-seronegative.

The chain links TRBV19 to TRBJ1-5; D is unclear. The CDR3 has 16 residues. Looked up from germline, CDR1 is LNHDA and CDR2 is SQIVND (reference sequence). Trimming shortened V by 5 bases and J by 0 bases, and 14 bases separated the two germline ends. The chain's CDR3 is CASSWAPQFSNQPQHF. The CDR3 bases are TGTGCCAGTAGTTGGGCACCGCAATTTAGCAATCAGCCCCAGCATTTT.

This rearrangement joins TRBV20-1 to TRBJ1-1; 10 nucleotides agree with TRBD1. The CDR3 sequence is 11 residues long. In germline, CDR1 is DFQATT, CDR2 SNEGSKA (reference sequence). Trimming at V came to 5 bases and at J to 11 bases, leaving 5 bases not matched to a gene. The CDR3 reads CSAGTGAIAFF. The CDR3 DNA reads TGCAGTGCTGGGACAGGGGCGATTGCTTTCTTT.

The table lists this clone with a count of one. J is TRBJ2-5 and V is TRBV29-1; D perhaps matches TRBD1 (5 bases). Trimming took 2 bases from V and 4 from J, leaving 17 bases between them. Germline lookup yields CDR1 SQVTM and CDR2 ANQGSEA. This CDR3 is 15 amino acids long. The CDR3 loop is CSVEPQGLIGETQYF. CDR3 bases: TGCAGCGTTGAACCGCAGGGTTTAATAGGAGAGACCCAGTACTTC. Based on the CDR3 plus reference TRBV29-1 and TRBJ2-5, the full variable domain is SAVISQKPSRDICQRGTSLTIQCQVDSQVTMMFWYRQQPGQSLTLIATANQGSEATYESGFVIDKFPISRPNLTFSTLTVSNMSPEDSSIYLCSVEPQGLIGETQYFGPGTRLLVL.

CDR3: CASSPLGTGVQETQYF. The CDR3 nucleotides are TGTGCCAGCAGTCCTCTCGGAACCGGGGTCCAAGAGACCCAGTACTTC. This chain connects TRBV25-1 to TRBJ2-5; TRBD2 is a possible D gene (5 bases). The CDR3 totals 16 residues. The V end lost 5 bases, the J end lost 1 base, and 17 bases lay between the germline ends. CDR1 and CDR2 (germline): MGHDK, SYGVNS.

The chain has TRBV5-1 and TRBJ2-3, with D possibly TRBD1 on 6 matching bases. The germline CDR1 and CDR2 sequences are SGHRS and YFSETQ. The CDR3 length is 15 residues. V was clipped by 4 bases and J by 1 base, with 13 bases between them. Here the CDR3 DNA reads TGCGCCAGCAGCGGAGGACAGTTTGGCACAGATACGCAGTATTTT. Its protein product is CASSGGQFGTDTQYF.

This clone was seen a few times. The rearrangement uses TRBV6-1 and TRBJ1-6; D is possibly TRBD1 (6 bases). V was cut by 4 bases and J by 0 bases, with 10 bases left in between. Germline V gives CDR1 MNHNS, CDR2 SASEGT. This CDR3 is 16 amino acids long. The CDR3 region has the DNA TGTGCCAGCAGTGGGACAGTCAGCTCCTATAATTCACCCCTCCACTTT. Amino acid sequence: CASSGTVSSYNSPLHF.

The chain recombines TRBV5-1 with TRBJ2-3; maybe TRBD1 (6 bases). This CDR3 spans 13 amino acids. The V and J ends lost 0 bases and 4 bases respectively, with 6 bases between them. Germline CDR1 reads SGHRS; CDR2 reads YFSETQ. The CDR3 DNA reads TGCGCCAGCAGCTTGGAGGGGGCAGATACGCAGTATTTT. Its translation: CASSLEGADTQYF.

Only a few counts were recorded for this clone. The V call is TRBV30, the J call TRBJ2-3; weak D call: TRBD2 (6 bases). This CDR3 has 14 amino acids. CDR1 is GTSNPN and CDR2 is SVGIG in the germline V gene (reference sequence). V was cut by 3 bases and J by 5 bases, with 15 bases left in between. CDR3 loop: CAWRPSGLRDTQYF. CDR3 in DNA: TGTGCCTGGAGGCCCTCGGGACTTCGAGATACGCAGTATTTT.

The chain is built from TRBV7-9 and TRBJ2-5, with 11 bases identical to TRBD2. The CDR3 is 15 amino acids. J gave up 4 bases and V 1 base, and 2 bases lay outside the gene matches. Germline loops: CDR1 SEHNR, CDR2 FQNEAQ (reference sequence). The CDR3 protein is CASSLGLAGRETQYF. The CDR3 coding sequence is TGTGCCAGCAGCTTAGGACTAGCGGGGAGAGAGACCCAGTACTTC. Based on the CDR3 plus reference TRBV7-9 and TRBJ2-5, the full variable domain is DTGVSQNPRHKITKRGQNVTFRCDPISEHNRLYWYRQTLGQGPEFLTYFQNEAQLEKSRLLSDRFSAERPKGSFSTLEIQRTEQGDSAMYLCASSLGLAGRETQYFGPGTRLLVL.

The chain uses TRBV6-5 and TRBJ1-5; TRBD1 agrees at 11 bases. The CDR3 extends over 15 amino acids. V shed 5 bases and J 6 bases; nucleotides not matched to a gene: 6. Germline-derived CDR1 and CDR2 are MNHEY and SVGAGI. CDR3 amino acids: CASSPGQGDLQPQHF. The CDR3 region has the DNA TGTGCCAGCAGTCCGGGACAGGGGGACCTTCAGCCCCAGCATTTT.

The chain combines TRBV4-1 with TRBJ2-3, with 13 positions matching TRBD2. With V trimmed by 4 bases and J by 1 base, 8 bases remained unmatched. CDR3 length: 18 residues. The germline V gene encodes CDR1 MGHRA and CDR2 YSYEKL. DNA for the CDR3: TGCGCCAGCAGCCCTGGACTAGCGGGAGTATCGGGCACAGATACGCAGTATTTT. Its translation is CASSPGLAGVSGTDTQYF.

The chain uses TRBV2 and TRBJ2-5; 7 nucleotides line up with TRBD1. V shed 6 bases and J 4 bases; nucleotides not matched to a gene: 14. This CDR3 comprises 16 residues. Looked up from germline, CDR1 is SNHLY and CDR2 is FYNNEI. The CDR3 bases are TGTGCCAGCAGAAGAGACCTTAGACAGGGCGTAGAGACCCAGTACTTC. It encodes CASRRDLRQGVETQYF.

In its sample, this clone was seen a few times. V gene TRBV2 combines with J gene TRBJ1-5; D not certain. CDR1 SNHLY and CDR2 FYNNEI come from the germline V gene. Trimming stripped 9 bases from V and 2 bases from J, with 11 bases between. The CDR3 spans 13 residues. The CDR3: CARTCWGNQPQHF. Here the CDR3 DNA reads TGTGCCAGGACTTGTTGGGGCAATCAGCCCCAGCATTTT.

The chain is built from TRBV4-3 and TRBJ1-5; D is possibly TRBD1 (6 bases). Germline CDR1 LGHNA, CDR2 YSLEER. V was shortened by 4 bases and J by 7 bases, with 11 bases between the two germline ends. The CDR3 sequence is 13 residues long. CDR3 region: CASSLGQSQPQHF. CDR3 coding DNA: TGCGCCAGCAGCCTAGGACAGTCACAGCCCCAGCATTTT.

This clone was seen only a few times. The chain carries TRBV2 and TRBJ2-7; 7 bases map to TRBD1. From germline, CDR1 is SNHLY and CDR2 FYNNEI. Losses at the gene ends were 3 bases for V and 4 bases for J; bases not matched to a gene: 9. This CDR3 has 15 residues. CDR3 in DNA: TGTGCCAGCAGTGAGGGTGGCAGGGGGAAGTACGAGCAGTACTTC. Encoded protein: CASSEGGRGKYEQYF.

The chain is built from TRBV5-1 and TRBJ2-5; TRBD2 matches at 14 bases. J gave up 5 bases and V 4 bases, and 4 bases lay outside the gene matches. The CDR3 sequence is 15 residues long. In germline, CDR1 is SGHRS, CDR2 YFSETQ. The DNA of the CDR3 is TGCGCCAGCAGCAAGGGACTAGCGGGAGCCGAGACCCAGTACTTC. Protein: CASSKGLAGAETQYF.